What follows is one T cell receptor (beta chain) and its context. TCRdb keeps only in-frame clones here, not all; method: immunoSEQ multiplex PCR. The repertoire holds about 71,000 clones, with more than 60% as singletons. This CDR3 is built from 16 residues. The trim removed 4 bases at V and 1 base at J, leaving 9 bases unmatched. CDR1 and CDR2 from the germline V gene are LGHNA and YNFKEQ. The data are from a study of blood T cell repertoires in COVID-19. The TCR originated in an elderly woman with active or convalescent COVID-19. The sequencing sample was made of peripheral blood. The V gene is TRBV4-2, the J gene TRBJ1-1; 7 bases match TRBD1. The CDR3 loop reads CASSLGTVGANTEAFF. The CDR3 region has the DNA TGTGCCAGCAGCCTCGGGACAGTCGGGGCGAACACTGAAGCTTTCTTT.